This T cell receptor beta chain came from a study of T cell responses to AZD1222 COVID-19 vaccine. A note on this clone: No antigen is known for it.

Method: immunoSEQ multiplex PCR; TCRdb's copy keeps in-frame clones and lacks some. Here the sample spans 140,000 or so clones, over 75% being singletons. Overall study findings and caveats: All repertoire sampling was performed exclusively after the peak T cell response. Reports say nearly half of spike-specific TCRs go after unmutated variant regions. Donors were chiefly white British, with a greater number of females, and clonal diversity was perhaps underestimated. The span of vaccine-associated CD4 TCRs extended across spike, with dominance at 160-218 and 743-854.

This CDR3 is 13 amino acids long. CDR1 KGHSH and CDR2 LQKENI come from the germline V gene. Trimming stripped 0 bases from V and 6 bases from J, with 8 bases between. The chain carries TRBV18 and TRBJ1-2; D gene ambiguous. Material: peripheral blood, obtained on day 0 of AZD1222 vaccination. The source of this sequence is an adult in good health. The CDR3 DNA reads as TGTGCCAGCTCACCACCGGACTTCGATGGCTACACCTTC. Translating gives CASSPPDFDGYTF.